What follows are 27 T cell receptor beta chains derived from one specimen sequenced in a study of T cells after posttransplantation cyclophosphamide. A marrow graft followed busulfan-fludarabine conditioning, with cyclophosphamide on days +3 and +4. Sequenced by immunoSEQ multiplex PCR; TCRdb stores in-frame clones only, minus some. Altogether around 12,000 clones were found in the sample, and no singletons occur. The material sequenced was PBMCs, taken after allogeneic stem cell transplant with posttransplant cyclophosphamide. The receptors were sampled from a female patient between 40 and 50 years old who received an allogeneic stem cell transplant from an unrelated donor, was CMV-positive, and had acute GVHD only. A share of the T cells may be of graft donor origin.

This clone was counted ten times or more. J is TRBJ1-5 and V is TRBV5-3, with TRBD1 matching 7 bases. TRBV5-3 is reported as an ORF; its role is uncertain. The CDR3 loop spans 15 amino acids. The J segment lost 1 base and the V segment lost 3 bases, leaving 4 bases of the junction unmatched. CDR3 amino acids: CARSWRQGSNQPQHF. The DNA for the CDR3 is TGTGCCAGAAGCTGGAGACAGGGAAGCAATCAGCCCCAGCATTTT.

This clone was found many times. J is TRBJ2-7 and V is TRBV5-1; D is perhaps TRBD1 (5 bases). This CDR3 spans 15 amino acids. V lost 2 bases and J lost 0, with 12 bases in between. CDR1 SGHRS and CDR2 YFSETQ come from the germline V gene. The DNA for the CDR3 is TGCGCCAGCAGCTTTTTACCGGACACCTCCTACGAGCAGTACTTC. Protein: CASSFLPDTSYEQYF.

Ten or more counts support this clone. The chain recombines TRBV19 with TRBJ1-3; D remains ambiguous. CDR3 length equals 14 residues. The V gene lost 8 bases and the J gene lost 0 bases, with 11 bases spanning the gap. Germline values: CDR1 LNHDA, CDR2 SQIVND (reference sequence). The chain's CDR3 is CASSLHSSGNTIYF. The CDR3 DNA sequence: TGTGCCAGTTCCCTTCACAGCTCTGGAAACACCATATATTTT.

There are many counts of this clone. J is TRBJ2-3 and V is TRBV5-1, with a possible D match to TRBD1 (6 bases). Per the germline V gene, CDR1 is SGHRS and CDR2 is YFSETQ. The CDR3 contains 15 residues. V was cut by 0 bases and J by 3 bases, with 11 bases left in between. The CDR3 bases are TGCGCCAGCAGCTTGGTTGACAGGACAACAGATACGCAGTATTTT. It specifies CASSLVDRTTDTQYF. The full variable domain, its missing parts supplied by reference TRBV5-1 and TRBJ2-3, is KAGVTQTPRYLIKTRGQQVTLSCSPISGHRSVSWYQQTPGQGLQFLFEYFSETQRNKGNFPGRFSGRQFSNSRSEMNVSTLELGDSALYLCASSLVDRTTDTQYFGPGTRLTVL.

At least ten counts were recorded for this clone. As DNA, the CDR3 is TGTGCCAGCAGTTACACGGAGGAGACCCAGTACTTC. Its translation: CASSYTEETQYF. The V and J genes are TRBV2 and TRBJ2-5; D unresolved. Germline loops: CDR1 SNHLY, CDR2 FYNNEI. This CDR3 spans 12 amino acids. Trimming took 5 bases from V and 5 from J, leaving 9 bases between them.

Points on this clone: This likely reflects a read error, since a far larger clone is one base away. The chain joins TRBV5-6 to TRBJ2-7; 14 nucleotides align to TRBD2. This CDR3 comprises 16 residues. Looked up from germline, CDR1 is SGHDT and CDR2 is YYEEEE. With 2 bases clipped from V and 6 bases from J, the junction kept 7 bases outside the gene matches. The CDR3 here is CASSFFGTSGSVEQYF. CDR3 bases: TGTGCCAGCAGCTTCTTCGGGACTAGCGGGAGTGTCGAGCAGTACTTC.

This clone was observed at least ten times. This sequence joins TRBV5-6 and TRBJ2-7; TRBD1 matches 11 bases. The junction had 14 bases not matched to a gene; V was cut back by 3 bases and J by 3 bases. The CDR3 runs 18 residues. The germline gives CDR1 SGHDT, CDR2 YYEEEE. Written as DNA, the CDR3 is TGTGCCAGCAGCTACGATCGGACAGGGGGCGCGATCGGCTACGAGCAGTACGTC. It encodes CASSYDRTGGAIGYEQYV.

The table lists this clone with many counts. The CDR3 spells CASSSAGTTGELFF. DNA for the CDR3: TGTGCCAGCAGTTCAGCCGGGACTACCGGGGAGCTGTTTTTT. The chain has TRBV6-5 and TRBJ2-2; D possibly corresponds to TRBD2 (6 bases). V lost 4 bases and J lost 5, with 11 bases in between. Germline V gene lookup returns CDR1 MNHEY and CDR2 SVGAGI. This CDR3 is built from 14 residues.

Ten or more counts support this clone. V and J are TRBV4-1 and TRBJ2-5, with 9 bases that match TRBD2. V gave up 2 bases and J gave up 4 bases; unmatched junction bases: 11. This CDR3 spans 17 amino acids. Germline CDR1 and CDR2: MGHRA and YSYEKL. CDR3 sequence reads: CASSQNWGGGRGETQYF. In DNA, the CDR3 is TGCGCCAGCAGCCAAAACTGGGGTGGCGGGAGGGGAGAGACCCAGTACTTC.

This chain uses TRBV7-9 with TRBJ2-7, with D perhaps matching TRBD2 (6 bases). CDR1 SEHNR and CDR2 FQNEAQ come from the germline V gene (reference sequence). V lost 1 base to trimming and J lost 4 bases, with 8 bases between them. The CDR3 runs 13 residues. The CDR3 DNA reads TGTGCCAGCAGCTTAGGGCGGGGTTACGAGCAGTACGTC. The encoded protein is CASSLGRGYEQYV.

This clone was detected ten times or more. The CDR3 DNA reads TGTGCCAGCAGCCCCTACGCCGGACAGACCGGGGAGCTGTTTTTT. Its translation is CASSPYAGQTGELFF. The chain couples TRBV7-8 to TRBJ2-2, with a weak D call TRBD1 (6 bases). V was trimmed by 5 bases and J by 5 bases, leaving 15 bases between them. There are 15 residues in the CDR3. CDR1 SGHVS and CDR2 FQNEAQ come from the germline V gene.

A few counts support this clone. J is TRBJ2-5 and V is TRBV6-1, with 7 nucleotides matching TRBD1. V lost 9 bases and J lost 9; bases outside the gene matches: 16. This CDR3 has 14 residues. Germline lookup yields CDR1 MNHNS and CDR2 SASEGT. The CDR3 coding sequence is TGTGCCAGGGGTTGGCAGGGGGATCGGGGAGCCCAGTACTTC. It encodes CARGWQGDRGAQYF.

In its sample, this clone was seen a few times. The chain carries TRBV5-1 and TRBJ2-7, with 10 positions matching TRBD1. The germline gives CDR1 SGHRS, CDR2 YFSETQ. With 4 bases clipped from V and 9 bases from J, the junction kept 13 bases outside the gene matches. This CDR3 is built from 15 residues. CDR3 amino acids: CASSTTGTGVVGQYF. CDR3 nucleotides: TGCGCCAGCAGCACCACCGGGACAGGGGTTGTCGGGCAGTACTTC. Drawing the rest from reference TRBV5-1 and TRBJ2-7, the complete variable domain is KAGVTQTPRYLIKTRGQQVTLSCSPISGHRSVSWYQQTPGQGLQFLFEYFSETQRNKGNFPGRFSGRQFSNSRSEMNVSTLELGDSALYLCASSTTGTGVVGQYFGPGTRLTVT.

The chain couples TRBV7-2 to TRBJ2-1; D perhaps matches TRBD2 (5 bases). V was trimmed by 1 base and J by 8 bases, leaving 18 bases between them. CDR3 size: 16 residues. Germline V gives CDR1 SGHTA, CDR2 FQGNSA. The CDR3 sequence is CASSLGGPTRVDEQFF. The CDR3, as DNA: TGTGCCAGCAGCTTAGGAGGGCCAACAAGGGTCGATGAGCAGTTCTTC.

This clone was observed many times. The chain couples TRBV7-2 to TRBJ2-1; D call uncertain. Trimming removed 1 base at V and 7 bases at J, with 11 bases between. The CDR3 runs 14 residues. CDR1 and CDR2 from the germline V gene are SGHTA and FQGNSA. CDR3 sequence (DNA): TGTGCCAGCAGCTTAGATTCTCCGTTAAATGAGCAGTTCTTC. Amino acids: CASSLDSPLNEQFF.

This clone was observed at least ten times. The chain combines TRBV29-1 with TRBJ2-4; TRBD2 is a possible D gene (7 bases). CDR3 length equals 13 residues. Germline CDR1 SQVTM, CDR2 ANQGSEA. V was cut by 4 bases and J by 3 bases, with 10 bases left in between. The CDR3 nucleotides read TGCAGCGTTGGAGGGGGGGACAAAAACATTCAGTACTTC. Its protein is CSVGGGDKNIQYF.

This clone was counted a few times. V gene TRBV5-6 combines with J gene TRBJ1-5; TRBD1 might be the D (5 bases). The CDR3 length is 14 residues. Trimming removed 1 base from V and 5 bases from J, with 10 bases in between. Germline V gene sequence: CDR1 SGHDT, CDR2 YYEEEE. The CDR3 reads CASSLSGGDQPQHF. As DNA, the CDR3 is TGTGCCAGCAGCTTGTCGGGAGGGGATCAGCCCCAGCATTTT.

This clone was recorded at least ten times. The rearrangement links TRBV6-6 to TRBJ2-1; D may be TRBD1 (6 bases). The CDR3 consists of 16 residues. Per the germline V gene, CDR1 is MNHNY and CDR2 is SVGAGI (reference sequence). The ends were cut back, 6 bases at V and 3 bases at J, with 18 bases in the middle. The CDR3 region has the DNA TGTGCCAGCAGCACCAGGACAGCAACTGGCTACAATGAGCAGTTCTTC. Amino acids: CASSTRTATGYNEQFF.

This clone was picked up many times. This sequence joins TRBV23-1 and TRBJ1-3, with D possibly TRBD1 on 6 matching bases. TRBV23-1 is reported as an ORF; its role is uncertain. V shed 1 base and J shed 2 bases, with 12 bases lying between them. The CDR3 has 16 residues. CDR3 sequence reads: CASSQFEGGTGNTIYF. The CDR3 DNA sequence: TGCGCCAGCAGTCAATTCGAGGGGGGGACTGGAAACACCATATATTTT.

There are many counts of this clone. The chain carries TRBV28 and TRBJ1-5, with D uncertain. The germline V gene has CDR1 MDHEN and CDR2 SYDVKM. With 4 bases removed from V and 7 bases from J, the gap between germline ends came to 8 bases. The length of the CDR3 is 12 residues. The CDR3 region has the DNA TGTGCCAGCAGTTCCCCTCAGCAGCCCCAGCATTTT. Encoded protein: CASSSPQQPQHF.

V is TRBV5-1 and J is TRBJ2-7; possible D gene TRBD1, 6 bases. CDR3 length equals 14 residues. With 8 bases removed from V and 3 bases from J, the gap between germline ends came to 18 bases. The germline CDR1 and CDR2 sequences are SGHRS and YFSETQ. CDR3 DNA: TGCGCCAGTACGTTAGAGTTGGACAGCTACGAGCAGTACTTC. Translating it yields CASTLELDSYEQYF.

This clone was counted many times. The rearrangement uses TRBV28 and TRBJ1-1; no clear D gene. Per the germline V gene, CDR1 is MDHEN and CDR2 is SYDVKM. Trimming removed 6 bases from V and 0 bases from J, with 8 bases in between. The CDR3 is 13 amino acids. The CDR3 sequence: CASSPDMNTEAFF. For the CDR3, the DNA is TGTGCCAGCAGCCCTGACATGAACACTGAAGCTTTCTTT.

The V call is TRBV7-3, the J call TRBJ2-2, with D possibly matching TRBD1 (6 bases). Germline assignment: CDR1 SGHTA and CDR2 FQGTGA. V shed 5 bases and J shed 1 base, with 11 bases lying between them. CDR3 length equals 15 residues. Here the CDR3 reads CASSRTGQNTGELFF. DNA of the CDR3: TGTGCCAGCAGCAGAACGGGACAGAACACCGGGGAGCTGTTTTTT.

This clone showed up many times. The CDR3: CASSSQDRYTEAFF. CDR3 bases: TGTGCCAGCAGCTCGCAGGACAGGTATACTGAAGCTTTCTTT. V usage is TRBV7-6 and J usage is TRBJ1-1; 7 bases align to TRBD1. Germline trimming cut 4 bases from V and 5 bases from J; bases unmatched to any gene: 7. This CDR3 contains 14 residues. Germline V gives CDR1 SGHVS, CDR2 FNYEAQ.

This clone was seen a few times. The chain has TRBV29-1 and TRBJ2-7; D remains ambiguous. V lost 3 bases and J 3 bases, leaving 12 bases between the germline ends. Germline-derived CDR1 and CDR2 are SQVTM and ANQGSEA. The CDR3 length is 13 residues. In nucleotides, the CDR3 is TGCAGCGTTGAGGGTCCGCACAGCTACGAGCAGTACTTC. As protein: CSVEGPHSYEQYF.

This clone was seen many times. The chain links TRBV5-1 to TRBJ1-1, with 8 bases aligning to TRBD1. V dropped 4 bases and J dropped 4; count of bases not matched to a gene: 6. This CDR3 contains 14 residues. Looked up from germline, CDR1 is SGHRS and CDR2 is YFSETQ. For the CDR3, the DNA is TGCGCCAGCAGCATACAGGGGGAGGCCACTGAAGCTTTCTTT. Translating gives CASSIQGEATEAFF.

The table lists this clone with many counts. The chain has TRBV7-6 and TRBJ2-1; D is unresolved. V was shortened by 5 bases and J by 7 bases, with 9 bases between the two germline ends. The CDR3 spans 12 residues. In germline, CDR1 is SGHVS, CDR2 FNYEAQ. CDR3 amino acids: CASSLPQNEQFF. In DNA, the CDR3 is TGTGCCAGCAGCCTACCGCAAAATGAGCAGTTCTTC.